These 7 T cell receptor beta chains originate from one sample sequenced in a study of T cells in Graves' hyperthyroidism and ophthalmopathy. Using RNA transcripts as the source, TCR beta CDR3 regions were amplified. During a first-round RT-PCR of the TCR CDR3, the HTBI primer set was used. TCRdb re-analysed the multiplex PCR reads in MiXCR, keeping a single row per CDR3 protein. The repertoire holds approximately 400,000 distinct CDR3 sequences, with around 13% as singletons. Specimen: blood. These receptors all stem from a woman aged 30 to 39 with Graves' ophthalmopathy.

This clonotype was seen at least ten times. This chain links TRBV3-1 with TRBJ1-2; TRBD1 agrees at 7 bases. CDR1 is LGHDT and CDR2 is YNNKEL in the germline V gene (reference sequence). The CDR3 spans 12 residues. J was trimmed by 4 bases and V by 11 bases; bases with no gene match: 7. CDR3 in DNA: TGTGCCGGCTCAGGGGGAGGCTATGGCTACACCTTC. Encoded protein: CAGSGGGYGYTF.

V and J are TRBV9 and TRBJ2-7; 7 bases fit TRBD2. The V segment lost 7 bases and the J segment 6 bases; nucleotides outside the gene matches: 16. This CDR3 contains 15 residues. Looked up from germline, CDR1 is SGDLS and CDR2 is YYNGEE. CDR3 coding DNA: TGTGCCAGCTGCCGTGAGCGGGACTCCAGGTGCGAGCAGTACTTC. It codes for CASCRERDSRCEQYF.

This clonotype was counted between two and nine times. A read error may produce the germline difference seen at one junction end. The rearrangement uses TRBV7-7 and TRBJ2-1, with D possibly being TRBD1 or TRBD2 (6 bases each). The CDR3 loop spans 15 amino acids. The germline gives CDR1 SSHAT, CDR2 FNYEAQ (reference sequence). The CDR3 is CASSGGTPPYNEQFF. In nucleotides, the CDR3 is TGTGCTAGCAGCGGCGGGACACCGCCCTACAATGAGCAGTTCTTC. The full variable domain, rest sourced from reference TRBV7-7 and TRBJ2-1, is GAGVSQSPRYKVTKRGQDVTLRCDPISSHATLYWYQQALGQGPEFLTYFNYEAQPDKSGLPSDRFSAERPEGSISTLTIQRTEQRDSAMYRCASSGGTPPYNEQFFGPGTRLTVL.

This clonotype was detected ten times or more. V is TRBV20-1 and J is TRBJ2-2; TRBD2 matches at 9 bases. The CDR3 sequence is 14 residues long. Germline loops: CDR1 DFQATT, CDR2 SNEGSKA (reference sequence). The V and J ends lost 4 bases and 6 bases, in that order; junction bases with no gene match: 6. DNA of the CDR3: TGCAGTGCTACTGCTGCGGGGGGGTCCGGGGAGCTGTTTTTT. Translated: CSATAAGGSGELFF.

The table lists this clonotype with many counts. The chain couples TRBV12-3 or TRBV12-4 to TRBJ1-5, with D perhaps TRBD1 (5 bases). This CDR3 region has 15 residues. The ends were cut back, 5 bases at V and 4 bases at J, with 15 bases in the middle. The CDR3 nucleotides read TGTGCCAGCAGTCATCAGCGGGCAGGGAATCAGCCCCAGCATTTT. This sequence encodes CASSHQRAGNQPQHF.

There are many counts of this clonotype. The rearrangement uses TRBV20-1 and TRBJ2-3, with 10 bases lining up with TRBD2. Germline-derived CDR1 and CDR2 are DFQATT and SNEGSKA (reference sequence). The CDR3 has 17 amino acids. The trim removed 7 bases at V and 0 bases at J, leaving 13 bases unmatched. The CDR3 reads CSELGGSGGVSTDTQYF. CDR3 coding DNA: TGCAGTGAGCTAGGGGGGAGCGGGGGGGTCAGCACAGATACGCAGTATTTT.

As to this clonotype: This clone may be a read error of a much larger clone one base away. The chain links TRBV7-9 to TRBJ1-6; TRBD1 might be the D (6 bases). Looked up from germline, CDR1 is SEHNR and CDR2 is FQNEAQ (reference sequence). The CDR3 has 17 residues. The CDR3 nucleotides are TGTGCCAGCAGCTTCGACAGCAGGGGTTTCTATAGTTCACCCCTCCACTTT. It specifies CASSFDSRGFYSSPLHF.